The 25 T cell receptor beta chains below were found in one sample sequenced in a study of CD8 T cells in Susac syndrome. With random hexamers, reverse transcription was performed on about 0.45 to 1 ug of RNA. TCRdb reanalysed the immunoSEQ multiplex PCR reads using MiXCR and keeps one entry per CDR3 protein. The sample holds tens of thousands of distinct CDR3 sequences, 90% to 95% seen once. The sequenced material came from CD4+ T cells from PBMCs. The receptors here all came from a human donor with Susac syndrome.

V and J are TRBV12-3 or TRBV12-4 and TRBJ1-2; TRBD1 matches at 8 bases. The CDR3 extends over 15 amino acids. The junction had 6 bases not matched to a gene; V was cut back by 4 bases and J by 2 bases. The DNA for the CDR3 is TGTGCCAGCAGTTCGCGGGACAGGATGAACTATGGCTACACCTTC. It specifies CASSSRDRMNYGYTF.

V usage is TRBV19 and J usage is TRBJ2-3; D not certain. Trimming removed 5 bases from V and 6 bases from J, with 24 bases in between. Germline CDR1 is LNHDA and CDR2 is SQIVND (reference sequence). The CDR3 has 17 residues. The CDR3 nucleotides read TGTGCCAGTAGTTCTCGGTCACGGATGGCTTCAGTGGATACGCAGTATTTT. It encodes CASSSRSRMASVDTQYF.

The chain employs TRBV5-4 and TRBJ2-5; TRBD1 matches at 7 bases. The CDR3 is 14 amino acids. V dropped 8 bases and J dropped 2; count of bases not matched to a gene: 9. The V gene's germline CDR1 is SGHNT and CDR2 YYREEE (reference sequence). For the CDR3, the DNA is TGTGCCAGTAGACAGGGTGGGGGACAAGAGACCCAGTACTTC. Its protein is CASRQGGGQETQYF.

The genes are TRBV20-1 and TRBJ2-3; the match to TRBD2 covers 12 bases. The germline gives CDR1 DFQATT, CDR2 SNEGSKA (reference sequence). The length of the CDR3 is 15 residues. V lost 0 bases, J lost 3 bases, and 1 base stayed unmatched. The CDR3 nucleotides read TGCAGTGCTAGAGAAACTAGCGGGGGGACAGATACGCAGTATTTT. Its translation is CSARETSGGTDTQYF.

The genes are TRBV7-2 and TRBJ2-1; D is perhaps TRBD1 or TRBD2 (7 bases each). The CDR3 is 14 residues long. Trimming left V 7 bases short and J 4 bases short, with 14 bases between. The V gene's germline CDR1 is SGHTA and CDR2 FQGNSA. DNA for the CDR3: TGTGCCAGCAAGACAGGGAGGGGATACAATGAGCAGTTCTTC. This sequence encodes CASKTGRGYNEQFF.

This chain joins TRBV5-1 and TRBJ1-6; D might be TRBD1 (5 bases). The CDR3 is made up of 14 amino acids. V shed 7 bases and J shed 0 bases, with 8 bases lying between them. Germline V gives CDR1 SGHRS, CDR2 YFSETQ. CDR3 DNA sequence: TGCGCCAGCGCAGGGAGCTCCTATAATTCACCCCTCCACTTT. This translates into CASAGSSYNSPLHF.

The V and J genes are TRBV28 and TRBJ2-3, with D perhaps TRBD2 (6 bases). The CDR3 is made up of 16 amino acids. Trimming took 5 bases from V and 2 from J, leaving 17 bases between them. Per germline, CDR1 MDHEN and CDR2 SYDVKM. The CDR3 DNA follows: TGTGCCAGCAGTCCCGCGGGGAGAGGGCCCACAGATACGCAGTATTTT. This translates into CASSPAGRGPTDTQYF.

The CDR3 protein is CASRYSINTGELFF. The CDR3 nucleotides are TGTGCCAGCAGATACAGTATTAACACCGGGGAGCTGTTTTTT. The chain combines TRBV28 with TRBJ2-2, with unresolved D. The CDR3 length is 14 residues. The germline V and J ends were trimmed by 6 bases and 2 bases, with 10 bases remaining between them. Germline CDR1 and CDR2: MDHEN and SYDVKM.

As DNA, the CDR3 is TGTGCCAGCAGCGTAGTGGGGACAGGGAGCACCGGGGAGCTGTTTTTT. Translating it yields CASSVVGTGSTGELFF. The chain joins TRBV9 to TRBJ2-2; 9 bases fit TRBD1. The germline V gene has CDR1 SGDLS and CDR2 YYNGEE. With V trimmed by 0 bases and J by 4 bases, 4 bases remained unmatched. This CDR3 contains 16 residues.

The chain joins TRBV9 to TRBJ1-2; 8 bases are a match to TRBD1. V shed 1 base, J shed 8 bases, and the junction held 13 bases outside the gene matches. The germline gives CDR1 SGDLS, CDR2 YYNGEE. The CDR3 has 16 amino acids. In nucleotides, the CDR3 is TGTGCCAGCAGCGTAAAGGGAACCTGGACAGGGAAAGGCTACACCTTC. This codes for CASSVKGTWTGKGYTF.

The V call is TRBV28, the J call TRBJ2-7; possible D gene TRBD1, 8 bases. Germline V gene data show CDR1 as MDHEN and CDR2 as SYDVKM. The CDR3 covers 15 residues. Between the trimmed V and J ends, which lost 5 bases and 7 bases, there was a span of 21 bases. DNA of the CDR3: TGTGCCAGCAGTAAACAGGGGGACTACTCGTGGGAGCAGTACTTC. Translating gives CASSKQGDYSWEQYF.

V usage is TRBV28 and J usage is TRBJ1-1, with no clear D. CDR3 length: 17 amino acids. Germline V gene data show CDR1 as MDHEN and CDR2 as SYDVKM. V was shortened by 2 bases and J by 1 base, with 17 bases between the two germline ends. The CDR3 reads CASSLSLNSVWNTEAFF. The CDR3 nucleotides read TGTGCCAGCAGTTTAAGTCTAAACAGCGTTTGGAACACTGAAGCTTTCTTT.

This sequence joins TRBV18 and TRBJ2-7, with a weak D call TRBD1 (5 bases). The germline V gene encodes CDR1 KGHSH and CDR2 LQKENI. Between the trimmed V and J ends, which lost 6 bases and 2 bases, there was a span of 14 bases. CDR3 length: 14 residues. CDR3: CASSSDSIAYEQYF. The CDR3 DNA reads as TGTGCCAGCTCTTCCGACAGTATAGCCTACGAGCAGTACTTC. Supplemented by reference TRBV18 and TRBJ2-7, the full variable domain reads NAGVMQNPRHLVRRRGQEARLRCSPMKGHSHVYWYRQLPEEGLKFMVYLQKENIIDESGMPKERFSAEFPKEGPSILRIQQVVRGDSAAYFCASSSDSIAYEQYFGPGTRLTVT.

The chain links TRBV20-1 to TRBJ2-7, with 12 bases fitting TRBD2. With V trimmed by 6 bases and J by 2 bases, 5 bases remained unmatched. The CDR3 is 14 amino acids. Germline V gene lookup returns CDR1 DFQATT and CDR2 SNEGSKA (reference sequence). The chain's CDR3 is CSARTSGETYEQYF. CDR3 DNA sequence: TGCAGTGCCAGGACTAGCGGGGAAACCTACGAGCAGTACTTC.

The V gene is TRBV18, the J gene TRBJ2-1, with D possibly being TRBD1 (6 bases). This CDR3 comprises 14 residues. Germline V CDR1 and CDR2: KGHSH, LQKENI. With 3 bases removed from V and 5 bases from J, the gap between germline ends came to 11 bases. CDR3 protein: CASSPGQSHNEQFF. Written as DNA, the CDR3 is TGTGCCAGCTCACCCGGACAGAGCCACAATGAGCAGTTCTTC.

V usage is TRBV15 and J usage is TRBJ2-7; D remains ambiguous. V was pared by 3 bases and J by 7 bases, with 10 bases between. The CDR3 covers 12 residues. Germline V gene data show CDR1 as LNHNV and CDR2 as YYDKDF (reference sequence). In DNA form, the CDR3 reads TGTGCCACCAGCAGGTCCCCGGGTGAGCAGTACTTC. Residues: CATSRSPGEQYF. Using reference TRBV15 and TRBJ2-7 for the parts outside the CDR3, the full variable domain is DAMVIQNPRYQVTQFGKPVTLSCSQTLNHNVMYWYQQKSSQAPKLLFHYYDKDFNNEADTPDNFQSRRPNTSFCFLDIRSPGLGDTAMYLCATSRSPGEQYFGPGTRLTVT.

V is TRBV5-6 and J is TRBJ1-1; 11 bases align to TRBD1. The V segment lost 3 bases and the J segment 11 bases; nucleotides outside the gene matches: 9. This CDR3 contains 14 residues. Germline CDR1 SGHDT, CDR2 YYEEEE. DNA of the CDR3: TGTGCCAGCAGCTCACCGGGACAGGGGGAGGTTGCTTTCTTT. Its protein is CASSSPGQGEVAFF.

This clonotype was recorded once. V gene TRBV5-1 combines with J gene TRBJ2-7; 8 bases agree with TRBD1. The V and J ends lost 5 bases and 3 bases, in that order; junction bases with no gene match: 7. The CDR3 runs 14 residues. Germline CDR1 and CDR2: SGHRS and YFSETQ. The CDR3 is CASRKTGVVYEQYF. CDR3 sequence (DNA): TGCGCCAGCAGAAAGACAGGGGTCGTCTACGAGCAGTACTTC.

This sequence joins TRBV6-2 or TRBV6-3 and TRBJ2-3, with D hard to call. Germline V gene sequence: CDR1 MNHEY, CDR2 SVGEGT. The CDR3 is 14 residues long. V was cut by 2 bases and J by 3 bases, with 9 bases left in between. CDR3 in amino acids: CASSYGPGTDTQYF. The DNA of the CDR3 is TGTGCCAGCAGTTACGGACCCGGAACAGATACGCAGTATTTT.

V gene TRBV27 combines with J gene TRBJ2-4; TRBD2 might be the D (6 bases). Trimming removed 0 bases from V and 1 base from J, with 19 bases in between. Germline assignment: CDR1 MNHEY and CDR2 SMNVEV (reference sequence). The CDR3 sequence is 19 residues long. CDR3 bases: TGTGCCAGCAGTTTATCGATCCCCACTAGCCGGGGGGCCAAAAACATTCAGTACTTC. Translated: CASSLSIPTSRGAKNIQYF.

The rearrangement uses TRBV7-2 and TRBJ2-4; D is ambiguous. The V gene lost 4 bases and the J gene lost 0 bases, with 10 bases spanning the gap. This CDR3 is 15 amino acids long. CDR1 and CDR2 (germline): SGHTA, FQGNSA. The CDR3 DNA reads as TGTGCCAGCAGCTCGCCGGACGGAGCCAAAAACATTCAGTACTTC. Its protein is CASSSPDGAKNIQYF.

This clonotype has more than one count but fewer than ten. V gene TRBV2 combines with J gene TRBJ2-5; 8 nucleotides match TRBD2. The CDR3 totals 14 residues. Germline-derived CDR1 and CDR2 are SNHLY and FYNNEI. V gave up 1 base and J gave up 2 bases; unmatched junction bases: 0. In DNA form, the CDR3 reads TGTGCCAGCAGTGAAGGACTAGCGCAAGAGACCCAGTACTTC. This gives the protein CASSEGLAQETQYF. The entire variable domain, with the rest obtained from reference TRBV2 and TRBJ2-5, is as follows: EPEVTQTPSHQVTQMGQEVILRCVPISNHLYFYWYRQILGQKVEFLVSFYNNEISEKSEIFDDQFSVERPDGSNFTLKIRSTKLEDSAMYFCASSEGLAQETQYFGPGTRLLVL.

This clonotype showed up just a few times. The gene calls are TRBV18 and TRBJ1-1; D uncertain. The germline CDR1 and CDR2 sequences are KGHSH and LQKENI. This CDR3 region has 16 residues. The V gene lost 3 bases and the J gene lost 4 bases, with 18 bases spanning the gap. CDR3 nucleotide sequence: TGTGCCAGCTCACCGCTAATTAGTACCCGGGGCACTGAAGCTTTCTTT. Protein sequence: CASSPLISTRGTEAFF. Looking up the rest from reference TRBV18 and TRBJ1-1 gives the full variable domain: NAGVMQNPRHLVRRRGQEARLRCSPMKGHSHVYWYRQLPEEGLKFMVYLQKENIIDESGMPKERFSAEFPKEGPSILRIQQVVRGDSAAYFCASSPLISTRGTEAFFGQGTRLTVV.

V usage is TRBV18 and J usage is TRBJ2-1, with D uncertain. The CDR3 has 12 amino acids. Germline CDR1 is KGHSH and CDR2 is LQKENI. V was clipped by 3 bases and J by 6 bases, with 6 bases between them. The CDR3 sequence is CASSPKGNEQFF. In nucleotides, the CDR3 is TGTGCCAGCTCACCTAAGGGCAATGAGCAGTTCTTC.

This chain uses TRBV18 with TRBJ2-7; D is possibly TRBD1 (6 bases). This CDR3 is 15 amino acids long. CDR1 KGHSH and CDR2 LQKENI come from the germline V gene. The V end was cut by 0 bases, the J end by 3 bases, with 12 bases between. The CDR3 is CASSPPTQGDYEQYF. Here the CDR3 DNA reads TGTGCCAGCTCACCACCGACACAGGGTGACTACGAGCAGTACTTC. The full variable domain, rest sourced from reference TRBV18 and TRBJ2-7, is NAGVMQNPRHLVRRRGQEARLRCSPMKGHSHVYWYRQLPEEGLKFMVYLQKENIIDESGMPKERFSAEFPKEGPSILRIQQVVRGDSAAYFCASSPPTQGDYEQYFGPGTRLTVT.